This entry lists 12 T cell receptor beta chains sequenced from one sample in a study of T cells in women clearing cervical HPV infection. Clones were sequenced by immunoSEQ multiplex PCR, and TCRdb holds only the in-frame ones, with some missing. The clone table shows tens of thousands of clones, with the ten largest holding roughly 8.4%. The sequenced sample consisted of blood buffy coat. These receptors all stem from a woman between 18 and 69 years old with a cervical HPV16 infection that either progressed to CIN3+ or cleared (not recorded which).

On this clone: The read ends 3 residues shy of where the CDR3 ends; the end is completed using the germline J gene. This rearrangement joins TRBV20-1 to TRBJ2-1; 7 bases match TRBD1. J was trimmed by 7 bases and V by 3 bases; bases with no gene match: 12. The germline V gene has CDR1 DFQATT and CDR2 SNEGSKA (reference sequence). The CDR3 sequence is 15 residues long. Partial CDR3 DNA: TGCAGTGCTAGTTCGACAGGGCCAGTTACTAATGAG. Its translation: CSASSTGPVTNE. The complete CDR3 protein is CSASSTGPVTNEQFF.

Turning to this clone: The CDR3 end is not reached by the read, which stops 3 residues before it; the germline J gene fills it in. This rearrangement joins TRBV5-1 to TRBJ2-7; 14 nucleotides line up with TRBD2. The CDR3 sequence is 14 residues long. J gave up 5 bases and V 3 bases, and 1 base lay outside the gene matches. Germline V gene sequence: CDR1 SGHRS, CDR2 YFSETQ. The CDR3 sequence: CASSSGLAGDEQYF. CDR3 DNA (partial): TGCGCCAGCAGCTCGGGACTAGCGGGGGACGAG.

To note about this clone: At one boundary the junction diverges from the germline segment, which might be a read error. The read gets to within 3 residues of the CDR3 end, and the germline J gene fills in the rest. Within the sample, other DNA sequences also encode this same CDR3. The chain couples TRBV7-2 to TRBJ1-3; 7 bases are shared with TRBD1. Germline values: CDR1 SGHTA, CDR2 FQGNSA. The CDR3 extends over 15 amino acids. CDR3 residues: CASSLVAGGGNTIYF. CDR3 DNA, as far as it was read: TGTGCCAGCAGCTTAGTGGCAGGGGGTGGAAACACA.

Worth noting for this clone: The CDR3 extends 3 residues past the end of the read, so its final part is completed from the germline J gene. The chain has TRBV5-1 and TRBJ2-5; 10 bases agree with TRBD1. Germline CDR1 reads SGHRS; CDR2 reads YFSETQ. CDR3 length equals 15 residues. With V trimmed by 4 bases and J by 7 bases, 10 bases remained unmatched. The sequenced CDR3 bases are TGCGCCAGCAGCGGGGGGGACAGGGGCATTGGGACC. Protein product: CASSGGDRGIGT. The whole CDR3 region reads CASSGGDRGIGTQYF.

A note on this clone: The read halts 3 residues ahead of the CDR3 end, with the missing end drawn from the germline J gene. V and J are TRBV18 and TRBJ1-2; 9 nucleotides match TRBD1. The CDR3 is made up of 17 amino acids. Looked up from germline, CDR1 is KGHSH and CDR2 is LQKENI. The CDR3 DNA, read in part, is TGTGCCAGCTCACCTACTCCGGGACAGGGCTCCTACAATGAC. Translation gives CASSPTPGQGSYND. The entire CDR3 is CASSPTPGQGSYNDYTF. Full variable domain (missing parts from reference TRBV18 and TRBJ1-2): NAGVMQNPRHLVRRRGQEARLRCSPMKGHSHVYWYRQLPEEGLKFMVYLQKENIIDESGMPKERFSAEFPKEGPSILRIQQVVRGDSAAYFCASSPTPGQGSYNDYTFGSGTRLTVV.

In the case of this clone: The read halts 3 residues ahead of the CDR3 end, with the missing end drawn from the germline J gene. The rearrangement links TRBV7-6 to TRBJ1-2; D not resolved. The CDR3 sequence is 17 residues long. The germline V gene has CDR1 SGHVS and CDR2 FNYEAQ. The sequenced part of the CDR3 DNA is TGTGCCAGCAGCTTAGATATACGAGGCGGGAACTTCTACGAC. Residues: CASSLDIRGGNFYD. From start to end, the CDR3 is CASSLDIRGGNFYDYTF.

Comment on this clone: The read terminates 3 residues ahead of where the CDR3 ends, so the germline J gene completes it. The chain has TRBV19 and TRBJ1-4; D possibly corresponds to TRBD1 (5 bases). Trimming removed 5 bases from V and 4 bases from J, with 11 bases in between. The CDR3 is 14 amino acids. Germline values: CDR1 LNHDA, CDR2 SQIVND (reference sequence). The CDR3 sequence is CASSFGGINEKLFF. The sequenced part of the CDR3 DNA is TGTGCCAGTAGTTTTGGGGGGATTAATGAAAAA.

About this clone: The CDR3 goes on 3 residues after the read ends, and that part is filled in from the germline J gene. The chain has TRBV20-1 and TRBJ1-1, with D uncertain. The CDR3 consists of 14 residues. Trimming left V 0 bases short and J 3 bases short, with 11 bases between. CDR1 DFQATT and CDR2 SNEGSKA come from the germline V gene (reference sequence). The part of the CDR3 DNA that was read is TGCAGTGCTAGAGACCCTACTAGGGACACTGAA. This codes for CSARDPTRDTE. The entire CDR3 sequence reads CSARDPTRDTEAFF.

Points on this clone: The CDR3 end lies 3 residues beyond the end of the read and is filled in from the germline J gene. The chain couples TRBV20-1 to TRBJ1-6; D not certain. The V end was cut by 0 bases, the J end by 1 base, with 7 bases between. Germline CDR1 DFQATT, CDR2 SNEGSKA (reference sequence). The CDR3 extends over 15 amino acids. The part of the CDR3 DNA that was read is TGCAGTGCTAGAGATCCTATGTCCTATAATTCACCC. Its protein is CSARDPMSYNSP. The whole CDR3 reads CSARDPMSYNSPLHF.

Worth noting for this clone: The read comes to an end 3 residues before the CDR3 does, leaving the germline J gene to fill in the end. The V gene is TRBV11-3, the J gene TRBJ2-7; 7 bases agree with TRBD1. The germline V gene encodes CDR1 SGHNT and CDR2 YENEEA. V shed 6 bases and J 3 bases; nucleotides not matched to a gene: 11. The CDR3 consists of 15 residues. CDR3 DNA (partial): TGTGCCAGCAGTTGGCATAGGGGGCGCGTCTACGAG. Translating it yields CASSWHRGRVYE. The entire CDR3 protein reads CASSWHRGRVYEQYF.

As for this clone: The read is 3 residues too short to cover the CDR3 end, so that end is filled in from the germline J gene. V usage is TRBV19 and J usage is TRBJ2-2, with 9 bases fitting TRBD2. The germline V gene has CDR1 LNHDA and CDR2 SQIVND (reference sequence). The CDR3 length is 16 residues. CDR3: CASSLLVAGVDEKLFF. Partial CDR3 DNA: TGTGCCAGTAGCCTGTTGGTAGCGGGGGTAGATGAAAAG.

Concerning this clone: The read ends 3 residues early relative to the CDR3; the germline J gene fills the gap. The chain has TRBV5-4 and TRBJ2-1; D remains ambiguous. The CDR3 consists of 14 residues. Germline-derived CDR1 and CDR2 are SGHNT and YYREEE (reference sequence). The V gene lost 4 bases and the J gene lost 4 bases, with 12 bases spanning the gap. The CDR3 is CASSGHSTYNEQFF. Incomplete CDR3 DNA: TGTGCCAGCAGCGGGCATTCCACTTACAATGAG. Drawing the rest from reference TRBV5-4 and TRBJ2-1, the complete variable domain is ETGVTQSPTHLIKTRGQQVTLRCSSQSGHNTVSWYQQALGQGPQFIFQYYREEENGRGNFPPRFSGLQFPNYSSELNVNALELDDSALYLCASSGHSTYNEQFFGPGTRLTVL.